The clone carrying this T cell receptor beta chain was observed a few times. The antigen is not known. V shed 0 bases and J shed 6 bases, with 9 bases lying between them. Germline V gene data show CDR1 as LGHDT and CDR2 as YNNKEL (reference sequence). There are 14 residues in the CDR3. This sample was taken from a study of regulatory T cells in long-lasting Graves disease. Notes on the study in general: Segments TRBV28, TRBJ1-2 and TRBJ2-5 showed preferential usage in persistent disease. TCR diversity was lower in persistent Graves' patients (versus newly diagnosed ones).

Building of the TCR beta libraries involved iRepertoire HTBI primers and Arm-PCR of CDR3 regions. TCRdb fed the multiplex PCR reads into MiXCR, producing one record per CDR3 protein. The sample contains around 460,000 distinct CDR3 sequences, about 20% of which appear only once. Time point noted: persistent/refractory GD, antithyroid drugs over 5 years with positive TRAb. RNA from PBMCs was the source of the TCR library. In each case, Graves' disease was diagnosed per American Thyroid Association guidelines. The source material was peripheral blood mononuclear cells (PBMCs), sampled when the disease was refractory, from a patient treated with antithyroid drugs. The gene calls are TRBV3-1 and TRBJ1-5; no firm D call. The sequence was collected from a female donor with Graves disease. The CDR3 bases are TGTGCCAGCAGCCAAGATTCCAGTGGTCAGCCCCAGCATTTT. Translating it yields CASSQDSSGQPQHF.